This T cell receptor beta chain was captured in a study of T cell clonotyping in hematopoietic cell transplantation. This table comes from immunoSEQ multiplex PCR, and its TCRdb copy is limited to in-frame clones, with some not included. Of about 6,100 clones listed, 32% are singletons. With 0 bases removed from V and 3 bases from J, the gap between germline ends came to 16 bases. The CDR3 is 16 amino acids. In germline, CDR1 is GTSNPN, CDR2 SVGIG (reference sequence). The sequenced sample was peripheral blood mononuclear cells, obtained 30 days after allogeneic stem cell transplant. The clonotype originates from a female patient aged 50-65 years who had an allogeneic stem cell transplant from an unrelated donor, so the T cells may come from the graft donor. Some clones in this sample may be carry-over from other donors' samples. This chain links TRBV30 with TRBJ2-3; possible D gene TRBD2, 6 bases. The CDR3 protein is CAWSVGGVGLTDTQYF. The CDR3 region has the DNA TGTGCCTGGAGTGTGGGCGGGGTGGGTCTTACAGATACGCAGTATTTT.